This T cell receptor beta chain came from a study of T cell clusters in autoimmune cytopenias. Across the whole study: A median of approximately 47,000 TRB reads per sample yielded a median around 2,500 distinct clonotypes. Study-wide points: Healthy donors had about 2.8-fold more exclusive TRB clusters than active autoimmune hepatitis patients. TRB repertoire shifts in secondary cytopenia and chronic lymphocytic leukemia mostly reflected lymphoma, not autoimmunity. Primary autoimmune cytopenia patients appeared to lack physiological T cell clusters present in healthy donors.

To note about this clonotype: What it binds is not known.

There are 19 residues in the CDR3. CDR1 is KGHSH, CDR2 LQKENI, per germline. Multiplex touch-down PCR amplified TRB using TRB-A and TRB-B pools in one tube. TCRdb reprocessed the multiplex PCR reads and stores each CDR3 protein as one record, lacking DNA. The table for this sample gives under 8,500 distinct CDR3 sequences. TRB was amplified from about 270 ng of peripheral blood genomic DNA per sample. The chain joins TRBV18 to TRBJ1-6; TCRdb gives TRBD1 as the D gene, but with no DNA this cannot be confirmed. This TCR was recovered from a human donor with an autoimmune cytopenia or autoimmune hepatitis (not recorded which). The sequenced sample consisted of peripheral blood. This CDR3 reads CASSPISTQGSAEKEPLHF.